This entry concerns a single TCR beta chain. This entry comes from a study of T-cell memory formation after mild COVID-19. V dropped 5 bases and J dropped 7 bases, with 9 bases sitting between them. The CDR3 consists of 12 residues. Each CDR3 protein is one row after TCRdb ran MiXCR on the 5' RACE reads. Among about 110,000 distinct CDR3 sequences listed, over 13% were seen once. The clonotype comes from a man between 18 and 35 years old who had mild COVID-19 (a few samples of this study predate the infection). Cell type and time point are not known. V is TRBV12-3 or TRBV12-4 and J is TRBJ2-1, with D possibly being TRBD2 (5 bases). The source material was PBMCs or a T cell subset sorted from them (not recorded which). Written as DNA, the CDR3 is TGTGCCAGCAGTCCGGGAACGAATGAGCAGTTCTTC. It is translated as CASSPGTNEQFF.